This T cell receptor beta chain appears in the sequencing data of a study of cytomegalovirus exposure and HLA in healthy donors. Findings of the study overall: The study put some 160 TCR beta chains on its list as cytomegalovirus-associated. While the bulk of TCR sequences proved rare, some public TCRs turned up in many donors.

The V gene lost 3 bases and the J gene lost 8 bases, with 7 bases spanning the gap. CDR3 length: 11 amino acids. Germline V gives CDR1 ENHRY, CDR2 SYGVKD. Only in-frame clones appear in the TCRdb table, and some are missing; sequencing was by immunoSEQ multiplex PCR. The sample consists of tens of thousands of clones, 85% to 95% of them appearing once. A note on this clone: As yet, its antigen is unknown.

Separate from the approximately 670-subject first cohort was the roughly 120-subject validation cohort, to which the donors belonged. This receptor was obtained from a woman aged 18-35 years in good health and CMV-seronegative. Sequenced: PBMCs. J is TRBJ1-2 and V is TRBV10-3; no firm D call. The CDR3 loop reads CAISDWEGYTF. CDR3 DNA: TGTGCCATCAGTGATTGGGAGGGCTACACCTTC.